The source of this T cell receptor (beta chain) is a study of early T cells in non-severe SARS-CoV-2 infection listed by TCRdb under 2021. Regarding the study in general: Because TCR sequencing relied on bulk RNA taken from unsorted whole blood, pairing of alpha and beta chains was not possible.

Libraries were prepared through 5' RACE. Sequenced using a NextSeq 500. The TCR library protocol attached unique molecular identifiers to individual cDNA molecules to correct for sequencing error and PCR bias. Both TCR alpha and beta chains were sequenced, and tight co-correlation was observed between alpha and beta sequence abundances in each sample. As for how the authors treated the data: Decombinator V4 was used to annotate TCR sequences for V gene, J gene and CDR3. Expanded TCRs were defined as changing significantly between any two time points under a Poisson model with p below 0.0001. TCR abundances were normalised to the total number of TCRs sequenced in each sample and reported as counts per million. MAIT TCRs were defined by TRAV1-2 paired with TRAJ12, TRAJ20 or TRAJ33, and iNKT TCRs by TRAV10 paired with TRAJ18. VDJdb, accessed 1 November 2021, was searched for CMV, EBV and SARS-CoV-2 annotated TCRs, excluding TCRs annotated for multiple antigens. TCRdb's own reprocessing of the public reads used fastp at Q25 and MiXCR and kept productive beta chains. Records with the same CDR3 protein are collapsed into one entry carrying the most frequent genes and DNA. These V and J calls originate from TCRdb's pipeline instead of the authors' own analysis. Here the sample has about 64,000 distinct CDR3 sequences; around 11% occur a single time. Approximately 3% of the sample goes to the ten largest clones.

The full study reports these points: Matching against VDJdb was skewed toward anti-spike CD8 responses, likely underestimated virus-specific expansions, and missed private and CD4 specificities.

CDR1 LNHDA and CDR2 SQIVND are derived from the germline V gene (reference sequence). Between the V and J ends, shortened by 5 bases and 0 bases respectively, the junction contains 4 bases. The CDR3 covers 13 residues, taking in both the cysteine and the phenylalanine. This entry keeps only the CDR3 DNA: 39 bases, framed from base 1. Remarks on this clonotype: The antigen it binds to is not known. No base quality information exists; no much larger clone differs at one position.

A case-control design nested within a healthcare worker cohort in London, UK, was used, with weekly nasopharyngeal swab PCR tests and blood sampling performed. Healthcare workers were recruited between 23 and 31 March 2020, during the week of the UK lockdown, and were followed weekly for up to about 15 weeks. The sample here was whole blood, taken at baseline. Recombination linked TRBV19 to TRBJ1-4; too little of a D gene remains to name it. The source of this sequence is an adult who was a healthcare worker with PCR-confirmed SARS-CoV-2 infection or an uninfected control (not recorded which). CDR3 protein: CASSFSTNEKLFF. The bases are TGTGCCAGTAGTTTCTCAACTAATGAAAAACTGTTTTTT.